Shown below are 28 T cell receptor beta chains from a single sample sequenced in a study of circulating and synovial CD4+ cells in juvenile arthritis. Method: immunoSEQ multiplex PCR; TCRdb's copy keeps in-frame clones and lacks some. The table has over 30,000 clones, around 96% seen once. Sequenced material: CD4+ T cells from blood. Source of these receptors: a human donor with juvenile idiopathic arthritis.

The chain joins TRBV4-3 to TRBJ2-1, with 13 bases lining up with TRBD2. Germline values: CDR1 LGHNA, CDR2 YSLEER. The CDR3 runs 13 residues. V was clipped by 4 bases and J by 11 bases; unmatched bases: 2. CDR3 region: CASSRGLAGQQFF. The CDR3 DNA sequence: TGCGCCAGCAGCCGGGGACTAGCGGGGCAGCAGTTCTTC.

This clone was found once. The chain couples TRBV30 to TRBJ1-1; D is undetermined. With 8 bases removed from V and 1 base from J, the gap between germline ends came to 11 bases. Germline lookup yields CDR1 GTSNPN and CDR2 SVGIG (reference sequence). CDR3 length: 12 amino acids. CDR3 protein: CAGLTQNTEAFF. DNA for the CDR3: TGTGCCGGGCTGACACAGAACACTGAAGCTTTCTTT.

The chain couples TRBV14 to TRBJ1-4; the D is unclear. This CDR3 contains 10 residues. Germline V CDR1 and CDR2: SGHDN, FVKESK. The V end was cut by 6 bases, the J end by 7 bases, with 3 bases between. Written as DNA, the CDR3 is TGTGCCAGCAGTCTTGAAAAACTGTTTTTT. Encoded protein: CASSLEKLFF.

This clone was found once. One end of the junction varies from germline; a read error may be responsible. The same CDR3 can be traced to other DNA sequences in this sample. The chain has TRBV28 and TRBJ1-6; a possible D gene is TRBD1 (5 bases). This CDR3 comprises 15 residues. Germline V gene sequence: CDR1 MDHEN, CDR2 SYDVKM. CDR3 sequence: CASRGTDALNSPLHF. CDR3 in DNA: TGTGCCAGCAGGGGGACTGACGCCTTAAATTCCCCCCTCCACTTT. The full variable domain, completed using reference TRBV28 and TRBJ1-6, is DVKVTQSSRYLVKRTGEKVFLECVQDMDHENMFWYRQDPGLGLRLIYFSYDVKMKEKGDIPEGYSVSREKKERFSLILESASTNQTSMYLCASRGTDALNSPLHFGNGTRLTVT.

The V gene is TRBV6-1, the J gene TRBJ1-2, with D tentatively TRBD1 (6 bases). Germline loops: CDR1 MNHNS, CDR2 SASEGT. The CDR3 has 19 residues. V lost 4 bases and J 1 base, leaving 25 bases between the germline ends. The CDR3 DNA reads as TGTGCCAGCAGTGCGGGGGGGGCAGGGAATGTTGCGGATAACTATGGCTACACCTTC. It translates to CASSAGGAGNVADNYGYTF.

This chain links TRBV25-1 with TRBJ2-3; D remains unclear. The ends were cut back, 0 bases at V and 2 bases at J, with 6 bases in the middle. The CDR3 has 14 amino acids. Germline CDR1 and CDR2: MGHDK and SYGVNS. The CDR3 bases are TGTGCCAGCAGTGAATACCCCTACACAGATACGCAGTATTTT. Protein: CASSEYPYTDTQYF.

J is TRBJ2-7 and V is TRBV7-9; TRBD1 aligns across 10 bases. This CDR3 region has 15 residues. With 7 bases clipped from V and 7 bases from J, the junction kept 13 bases outside the gene matches. Germline V gives CDR1 SEHNR, CDR2 FQNEAQ (reference sequence). As DNA, the CDR3 is TGTGCCAGCACCAGAGCCGGGACAGGGGTCAGTGAGCAGTACTTC. Translated: CASTRAGTGVSEQYF. Looking up the rest from reference TRBV7-9 and TRBJ2-7 gives the full variable domain: DTGVSQNPRHKITKRGQNVTFRCDPISEHNRLYWYRQTLGQGPEFLTYFQNEAQLEKSRLLSDRFSAERPKGSFSTLEIQRTEQGDSAMYLCASTRAGTGVSEQYFGPGTRLTVT.

This clone showed up just once. The chain couples TRBV21-1 to TRBJ2-7; whether TRBD1, the table's D call, matches the DNA was not checked. TRBV21-1 is noted as a pseudogene. This CDR3 region has 14 residues. The CDR3 sequence: CATPRAVSSYEQYF. CDR3 in DNA: TGTGCCACCCCCAGGGCGGTTAGCTCCTACGAGCAGTACTTC.

The chain has TRBV6-1 and TRBJ2-7, with TRBD1 identical over 10 bases. The V gene end was trimmed by 9 bases and the J gene end by 3 bases; junction bases not matched to a gene: 8. Germline CDR1 is MNHNS and CDR2 is SASEGT. This CDR3 is 14 amino acids long. Here the CDR3 DNA reads TGTGCCAGTAAGGGACAGGGGTTAAGCTACGAGCAGTACTTC. It is translated as CASKGQGLSYEQYF.

The rearrangement uses TRBV7-9 and TRBJ1-4, with 8 bases aligning to TRBD1. The CDR3 length is 15 residues. CDR1 is SEHNR and CDR2 is FQNEAQ in the germline V gene (reference sequence). V was pared by 5 bases and J by 8 bases, with 10 bases of the junction left unmatched. The CDR3 sequence is CASSPGGQGDEKLFF. Here the CDR3 DNA reads TGTGCCAGCAGCCCCGGCGGACAGGGCGACGAAAAACTGTTTTTT.

The chain carries TRBV5-1 and TRBJ1-5; 7 positions agree with TRBD1. V lost 0 bases to trimming and J lost 3 bases; unmatched junction nucleotides: 3. The CDR3 covers 15 residues. CDR1 is SGHRS, CDR2 YFSETQ, per germline. CDR3 DNA: TGCGCCAGCAGCTTGGGACAGGGAGTCAATCAGCCCCAGCATTTT. Its protein product is CASSLGQGVNQPQHF.

This rearrangement joins TRBV5-1 to TRBJ2-5, with 10 nucleotides matching TRBD2. The J segment lost 4 bases and the V segment lost 0 bases, leaving 0 bases of the junction unmatched. The germline CDR1 and CDR2 sequences are SGHRS and YFSETQ. The CDR3 has 14 residues. The CDR3, as DNA: TGCGCCAGCAGCTTGGGACTAGCGGGAGAGACCCAGTACTTC. This sequence encodes CASSLGLAGETQYF.

The chain links TRBV18 to TRBJ2-7; D may be TRBD2 (7 bases). Germline V gene data show CDR1 as KGHSH and CDR2 as LQKENI. This CDR3 has 19 amino acids. Trimming stripped 3 bases from V and 0 bases from J, with 24 bases between. CDR3 bases: TGTGCCAGCTCACCGGAGAGGGGGACCTTACTAGCGTACTCCTACGAGCAGTACTTC. It encodes CASSPERGTLLAYSYEQYF.

This sequence joins TRBV7-2 and TRBJ2-2; D ambiguous. The CDR3 covers 10 residues. Germline-derived CDR1 and CDR2 are SGHTA and FQGNSA. Written as DNA, the CDR3 is TGTGCTGGCGGATCCGGGGAGCTGTTTTTT. It encodes CAGGSGELFF.

The gene calls are TRBV19 and TRBJ2-5, with 8 bases identical to TRBD2. The CDR3 covers 18 residues. J gave up 1 base and V 0 bases, and 10 bases lay outside the gene matches. Germline V lookup: CDR1 LNHDA, CDR2 SQIVND (reference sequence). Written as DNA, the CDR3 is TGTGCCAGTAGTATAGATCTAGCCAGCGGGGGAAGCCAAGAGACCCAGTACTTC. This gives the protein CASSIDLASGGSQETQYF.

The genes are TRBV25-1 and TRBJ1-2; 8 positions match TRBD1. J was trimmed by 8 bases and V by 4 bases; bases with no gene match: 3. Germline values: CDR1 MGHDK, CDR2 SYGVNS. The CDR3 spans 12 residues. The CDR3 DNA reads as TGTGCCAGCAGTGTGACAGGGGAAGGCTACACCTTC. Protein product: CASSVTGEGYTF.

CDR3 protein: CASSQTLAETFYEQYF. CDR3 in DNA: TGTGCCAGCAGCCAGACACTAGCGGAGACCTTCTACGAGCAGTACTTC. The V gene is TRBV4-2, the J gene TRBJ2-7, with TRBD2 matching over 8 bases. Germline V gene lookup returns CDR1 LGHNA and CDR2 YNFKEQ. The CDR3 sequence is 16 residues long. V lost 3 bases to trimming and J lost 3 bases; unmatched junction nucleotides: 10.

This clone was seen a few times. In DNA, the CDR3 is TGTGCCAGCAGTTCCGGACAGGTCGGAAGCAATCAGCCCCAGCATTTT. Its translation is CASSSGQVGSNQPQHF. This rearrangement joins TRBV6-5 to TRBJ1-5; 7 bases are a match to TRBD1. This CDR3 is built from 16 residues. CDR1 is MNHEY, CDR2 SVGAGI, per germline. V lost 4 bases and J lost 1; bases outside the gene matches: 7.

The chain couples TRBV2 to TRBJ2-2; 11 nucleotides agree with TRBD1. This CDR3 has 14 amino acids. Germline V gene sequence: CDR1 SNHLY, CDR2 FYNNEI. V lost 8 bases and J lost 5; bases outside the gene matches: 4. CDR3 nucleotide sequence: TGTGCCAGCTCCGGGACAGGGGGGACCGGGGAGCTGTTTTTT. Translating gives CASSGTGGTGELFF.

The chain links TRBV18 to TRBJ1-3, with TRBD1 as a possible D gene (6 bases). CDR1 and CDR2 from the germline V gene are KGHSH and LQKENI. V shed 3 bases and J shed 1 base, with 10 bases lying between them. The CDR3 covers 15 residues. The chain's CDR3 is CASSPPQGSGNTIYF. The DNA of the CDR3 is TGTGCCAGCTCACCCCCCCAGGGGTCTGGAAACACCATATATTTT.

The chain joins TRBV7-9 to TRBJ2-5, with a tentative D call TRBD1 (6 bases). Near its end, the DNA agrees better with TRBJ2-7, so the J call may be wrong. The CDR3 sequence is 14 residues long. From germline, CDR1 is SEHNR and CDR2 FQNEAQ (reference sequence). CDR3 sequence (DNA): TGTGCCAGCAGCTTACAGGGGCTCTCCTACGAGCAGTACTTC. It yields the protein CASSLQGLSYEQYF.

This chain uses TRBV4-1 with TRBJ2-1, with 12 bases lining up with TRBD2. The CDR3 is made up of 20 amino acids. V shed 0 bases, J shed 4 bases, and the junction held 13 bases outside the gene matches. The germline CDR1 and CDR2 sequences are MGHRA and YSYEKL. DNA of the CDR3: TGCGCCAGCAGCCAAGATAGTCGGACTAGCGGGGCGATTAAGTACAATGAGCAGTTCTTC. Protein sequence: CASSQDSRTSGAIKYNEQFF.

The rearrangement uses TRBV21-1 and TRBJ2-7; no check of the table's D call, TRBD2, against the DNA was made. TRBV21-1 corresponds to a pseudogene. This CDR3 contains 15 residues. The chain's CDR3 is CASSKWAGGPSEQYF. CDR3 bases: TGTGCCAGCAGCAAATGGGCGGGAGGGCCCTCCGAGCAGTACTTC.

The chain has TRBV2 and TRBJ2-5; D perhaps matches TRBD2 (6 bases). The last part of the DNA fits TRBJ2-7 better; the J call may be wrong. CDR1 SNHLY and CDR2 FYNNEI come from the germline V gene. The CDR3 length is 16 residues. CDR3 amino acids: CASSEGGRREWYEQYF. The CDR3 coding sequence is TGTGCCAGCAGTGAGGGCGGACGGAGGGAGTGGTACGAGCAGTACTTC.

V is TRBV28 and J is TRBJ2-7; TRBD2 matches 10 bases. Germline values: CDR1 MDHEN, CDR2 SYDVKM. The CDR3 consists of 16 residues. Germline trimming cut 0 bases from V and 6 bases from J; bases unmatched to any gene: 8. The DNA for the CDR3 is TGTGCCAGCAGTTTATGGCTAGCGGGAGAGAAGTCCGAGCAGTACTTC. This encodes CASSLWLAGEKSEQYF. Full variable domain (outside the CDR3, taken from reference TRBV28 and TRBJ2-7): DVKVTQSSRYLVKRTGEKVFLECVQDMDHENMFWYRQDPGLGLRLIYFSYDVKMKEKGDIPEGYSVSREKKERFSLILESASTNQTSMYLCASSLWLAGEKSEQYFGPGTRLTVT.

This rearrangement joins TRBV7-2 to TRBJ2-5; the D gene is possibly TRBD1 (6 bases). With 2 bases removed from V and 0 bases from J, the gap between germline ends came to 7 bases. The CDR3 runs 14 residues. Germline values: CDR1 SGHTA, CDR2 FQGNSA. CDR3 coding DNA: TGTGCCAGCAGCTTAAGGGGGTACCAAGAGACCCAGTACTTC. It yields the protein CASSLRGYQETQYF.

The J gene is TRBJ1-2, the V gene TRBV6-5, with D maybe TRBD1 (6 bases). The CDR3 spans 12 residues. Germline lookup yields CDR1 MNHEY and CDR2 SVGAGI. Between the trimmed V and J ends, which lost 8 bases and 5 bases, there was a span of 12 bases. In nucleotides, the CDR3 is TGTGCCAGCTCCGGGACACGTTATGGCTACACCTTC. It codes for CASSGTRYGYTF.

This chain joins TRBV6-4 and TRBJ1-2, with 8 bases identical to TRBD1. The germline CDR1 and CDR2 sequences are MRHNA and SNTAGT. Trimming at V came to 6 bases and at J to 0 bases, leaving 3 bases not matched to a gene. This CDR3 contains 14 residues. The CDR3: CASRRTGSNYGYTF. The CDR3 nucleotides are TGTGCCAGCAGAAGGACAGGGTCTAACTATGGCTACACCTTC.